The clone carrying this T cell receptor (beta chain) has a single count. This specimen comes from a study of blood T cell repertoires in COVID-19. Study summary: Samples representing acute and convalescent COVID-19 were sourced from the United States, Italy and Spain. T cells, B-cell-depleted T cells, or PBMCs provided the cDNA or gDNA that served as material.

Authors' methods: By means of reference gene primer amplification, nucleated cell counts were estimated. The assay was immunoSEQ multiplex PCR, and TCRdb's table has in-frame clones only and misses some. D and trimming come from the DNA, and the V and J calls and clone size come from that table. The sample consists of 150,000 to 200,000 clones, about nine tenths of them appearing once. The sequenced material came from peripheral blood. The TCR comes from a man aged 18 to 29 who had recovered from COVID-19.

The CDR3 loop is CASEWSGPQGYYEQYF. DNA of the CDR3: TGTGCCAGCGAGTGGAGTGGGCCCCAGGGGTACTACGAGCAGTACTTC. V and J are TRBV9 and TRBJ2-7, with D possibly matching TRBD1 (6 bases). Germline V lookup: CDR1 SGDLS, CDR2 YYNGEE. This CDR3 is 16 amino acids long. Trimming left V 7 bases short and J 3 bases short, with 23 bases between.